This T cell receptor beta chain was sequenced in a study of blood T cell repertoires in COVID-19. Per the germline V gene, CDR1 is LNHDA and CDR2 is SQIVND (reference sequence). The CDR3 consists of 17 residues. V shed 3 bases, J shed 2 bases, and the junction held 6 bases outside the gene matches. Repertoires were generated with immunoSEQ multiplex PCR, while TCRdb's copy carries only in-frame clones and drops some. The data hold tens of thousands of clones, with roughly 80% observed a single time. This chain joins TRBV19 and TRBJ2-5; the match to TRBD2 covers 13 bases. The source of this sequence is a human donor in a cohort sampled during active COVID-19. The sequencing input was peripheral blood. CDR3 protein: CASSMGLAGLWQETQYF. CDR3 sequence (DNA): TGTGCCAGTAGTATGGGACTAGCGGGACTCTGGCAAGAGACCCAGTACTTC.